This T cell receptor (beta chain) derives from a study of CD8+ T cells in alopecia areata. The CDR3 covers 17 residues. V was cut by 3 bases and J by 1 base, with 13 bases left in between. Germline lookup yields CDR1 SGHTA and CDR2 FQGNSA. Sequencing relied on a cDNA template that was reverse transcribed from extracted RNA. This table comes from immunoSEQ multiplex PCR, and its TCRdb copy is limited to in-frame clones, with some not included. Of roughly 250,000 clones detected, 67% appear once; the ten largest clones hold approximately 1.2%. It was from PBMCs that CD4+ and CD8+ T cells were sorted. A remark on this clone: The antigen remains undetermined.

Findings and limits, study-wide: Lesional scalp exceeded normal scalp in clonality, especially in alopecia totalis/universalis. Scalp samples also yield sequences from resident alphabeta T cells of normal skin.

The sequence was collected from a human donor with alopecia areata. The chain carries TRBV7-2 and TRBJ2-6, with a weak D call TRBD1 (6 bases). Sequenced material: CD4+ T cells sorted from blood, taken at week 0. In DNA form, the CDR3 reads TGTGCCAGCAGCTTTGGACAGCCTGTGTCTGGGGCCAACGTCCTGACTTTC. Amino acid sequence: CASSFGQPVSGANVLTF.